The rows below give T cell receptor beta chains drawn from one sample of a study of blood T cell repertoires in COVID-19. Assay used: immunoSEQ multiplex PCR; TCRdb lists only in-frame clones, some missing. The table has hundreds of thousands of clones, just under 90% seen once; the top ten hold 11%. Sequenced input: peripheral blood. The source of these receptors is a woman in her 30s with COVID-19, enrolled during active disease. Each CDR3 is given with its conserved first and last residue. D genes are given only for firm matches. Clone size is given for some rows only: seen once, a few or many times, or a class if the clone is expanded.

abundance	v_gene	j_gene	d_gene	CDR3nt	CDR3aa
-	TRBV12-3/TRBV12-4	TRBJ2-1	TRBD2	TGTGCCAGCACCTTTAGCGGGGTCAATGAGCAGTTCTTC	CASTFSGVNEQFF
-	TRBV7-9	TRBJ2-7	-	TGTGCCAGCACCCCCCTCCCCTCCTACGAGCAGTACTTC	CASTPLPSYEQYF
-	TRBV19	TRBJ1-5	-	TGTGCCAGTAGTATTTCGCGATATCAGCCCCAGCATTTT	CASSISRYQPQHF
-	TRBV19	TRBJ2-3	-	TGTGCCAGTACCAACAGGGTTGAGAACACAGATACGCAGTATTTT	CASTNRVENTDTQYF
once	TRBV19	TRBJ1-1	TRBD1	TGTGCCAGTAGTAAAGGGACAGGGTACACTGAAGCTTTCTTT	CASSKGTGYTEAFF
-	TRBV2	TRBJ2-7	TRBD2	TGTGCCAGCCTCGCAGTAGCGGGGGGGGTAAACGAGCAGTACTTC	CASLAVAGGVNEQYF
-	TRBV23-1	TRBJ1-6	TRBD1	TGCGCCAGCAGTCTCATGGACAGGGGGCATTCACCCCTCCACTTT	CASSLMDRGHSPLHF
-	TRBV5-1	TRBJ1-1	-	TGCGCCAGCAGCTTGGGTACAGGCAGGGCGAACACTGAAGCTTTCTTT	CASSLGTGRANTEAFF
-	TRBV18	TRBJ1-1	TRBD1	TGTGCCAGCTCACCGGCGGACAGGGGATCGAACACTGAAGCTTTCTTT	CASSPADRGSNTEAFF
-	TRBV4-1	TRBJ2-1	TRBD1	TGCGCCAGCAGCCCCCTCGGACAGGGGGCCTACAATGAGCAGTTCTTC	CASSPLGQGAYNEQFF
-	TRBV6-6	TRBJ1-2	TRBD1	TGTGCCAGCAGTTACCAATCTCAGGGGGCAGGGGGCTACACCTTC	CASSYQSQGAGGYTF
-	TRBV3-1/TRBV3-2	TRBJ1-3	-	TGTGCCAGCAGCCTCGGCGGGGAAAACACCATATATTTT	CASSLGGENTIYF
-	TRBV5-1	TRBJ2-7	-	TGCGCCAGCAGAGAAGGCGGAGCCTCTCAGCAGTACTTC	CASREGGASQQYF
-	TRBV18	TRBJ1-5	-	TGTGCCAGCTCACCAACGTCGGATCAGCCCCAGCATTTT	CASSPTSDQPQHF
-	TRBV6-1	TRBJ1-1	TRBD1	TGTGCCAGCACCAAACAGGGGGATCGGACTGAAGCTTTCTTT	CASTKQGDRTEAFF
-	TRBV5-4	TRBJ2-1	-	TGTGCCAGCAGGCCCCAGGGATTCAATGAGCAGTTCTTC	CASRPQGFNEQFF
-	TRBV15	TRBJ2-2	TRBD1	TGTGCCACCAGCAGAGACCGGGACAGAAACACCGGGGAGCTGTTTTTT	CATSRDRDRNTGELFF
-	TRBV3-1/TRBV3-2	TRBJ2-7	TRBD1	TGTGCCAGCAGCCAAGACCCTCCTGGGACAGAAACCTACGAGCAGTACTTC	CASSQDPPGTETYEQYF
once	TRBV28	TRBJ1-5	-	TGTGCCAGCAGTTCAGGGTATCAGCCCCAGCATTTT	CASSSGYQPQHF
-	TRBV6-5	TRBJ1-2	-	TGTGCCAGCAGCATCAGCGGGGAGGGGGGAGATGGCTACACCTTC	CASSISGEGGDGYTF
-	TRBV6-2/TRBV6-3	TRBJ2-7	-	TGTGCCAGCAGTCGTCCAAGCCCCCACTCCTACGAGCAGTACTTC	CASSRPSPHSYEQYF
-	TRBV5-5	TRBJ1-6	-	TGTGCCAGCAGCCTCGGTCAGGGGCACGGTTCACCCCTCCACTTT	CASSLGQGHGSPLHF
-	TRBV5-1	TRBJ1-1	-	TGCGCCAGCAGCTTGGTTGTGGGCTGGAACACTGAAGCTTTCTTT	CASSLVVGWNTEAFF
-	TRBV7-9	TRBJ1-4	TRBD1	TGTGCCAGCAGCCATAGACAGGGTGCGTCTAATGAAAAACTGTTTTTT	CASSHRQGASNEKLFF
-	TRBV3-1/TRBV3-2	TRBJ2-3	TRBD1	TGTGCCAGCAGCCAAGCCGGGACAGGAAGACTTGATACGCAGTATTTT	CASSQAGTGRLDTQYF
-	TRBV12-1	TRBJ1-3	-	TGTGCCAGCAGCTTCTTCAGGGGAAACTCCTCGGGTGGAAACACCATATATTTT	CASSFFRGNSSGGNTIYF
-	TRBV21-1	TRBJ2-3	-	TGTGCCAGCAGATCTAGCGGGGGCACAGATACGCAGTATTTT	CASRSSGGTDTQYF
-	TRBV4-1	TRBJ1-2	-	TGCGCCAGCAGCCAAGGGGGTTGGACACGCGGCTACACCTTC	CASSQGGWTRGYTF
few	TRBV6-5	TRBJ1-5	-	TGTGCCAGCAGTTACTCGGGTGGGCGAAGCAATCAGCCCCAGCATTTT	CASSYSGGRSNQPQHF
-	TRBV24-1	TRBJ1-5	-	TGTGCCACCAGTGGAGGGAATCAGCCCCAGCATTTT	CATSGGNQPQHF
once	TRBV7-9	TRBJ2-2	-	TGTGCCAGAAAGGGGCTAGGAAAGAACACCGGGGAGCTGTTTTTT	CARKGLGKNTGELFF
-	TRBV9	TRBJ1-2	-	TGTGCCAGCAGCCCCGAAGCGGGGAGCGGTGGCTACACCTTC	CASSPEAGSGGYTF
once	TRBV6-6	TRBJ1-2	-	TGTGCCAGCAGTTATGGACAGCTGGATGGCTACACCTTC	CASSYGQLDGYTF
-	TRBV12-3/TRBV12-4	TRBJ1-1	-	TGTGCCAGCAGCCGAGGGCGGAACACTGAAGCTTTCTTT	CASSRGRNTEAFF
-	TRBV19	TRBJ2-1	TRBD2	TGTGCCAGTAGTTCCTTGGACCCCGGGACTAGCGGGTTCTTC	CASSSLDPGTSGFF
once	TRBV6-6	TRBJ1-2	TRBD1	TGTGCCAGCAGACAACACAGGGGTCTTCGCGGCTACACCTTC	CASRQHRGLRGYTF
-	TRBV6-1	TRBJ2-2	-	TGTGCCAGCAGTGAAAGCATCTTCACCGGGGAGCTGTTTTTT	CASSESIFTGELFF
-	TRBV3-1/TRBV3-2	TRBJ2-5	-	TGTGCCAGCAGTCGAGCTGGGGGGAAAGAGACCCAGTACTTC	CASSRAGGKETQYF
-	TRBV7-9	TRBJ2-1	TRBD2	TGTGCCAGCAGCTCCCTTGAGGCGGGGGGACACAATGAGCAGTTCTTC	CASSSLEAGGHNEQFF
-	TRBV11-2	TRBJ2-6	-	TGTGCCAGCCAAGCTTGGGCCAACGTCCTGACTTTC	CASQAWANVLTF
-	TRBV2	TRBJ2-7	-	TGTGCCAGCAGTGAAGCGGAGTACGAGCAGTACTTC	CASSEAEYEQYF
-	TRBV27	TRBJ1-2	TRBD1	TGTGCCAGCAGTTTGGACAGGCTGTTCGCTGGCTACACCTTC	CASSLDRLFAGYTF
-	TRBV3-1/TRBV3-2	TRBJ1-2	TRBD1	TGTGCCAGCAGCCCACAAGGGGCCCAGGGGGCAGGGTATGGCTACACCTTC	CASSPQGAQGAGYGYTF
-	TRBV6-2/TRBV6-3	TRBJ1-1	-	TGTGCCAGCAGTTACCCACAGCAGGGCACTGAAGCTTTCTTT	CASSYPQQGTEAFF
few	TRBV10-3	TRBJ2-3	-	TGTGCCATCAGTGAGTCGGCCACAGATACGCAGTATTTT	CAISESATDTQYF
few	TRBV7-9	TRBJ2-7	TRBD2	TGTGCCAGCAGCTTGGGTAGCGGGAGAACGTCTATTGGGCAGTACTTC	CASSLGSGRTSIGQYF
-	TRBV5-1	TRBJ2-5	TRBD2	TGCGCCAGCAGCAGGATCGGACTAGCGGGGGATGCGGAGACCCAGTACTTC	CASSRIGLAGDAETQYF
-	TRBV27	TRBJ1-6	-	TGTGCCAGCAGTAGGGGCCCAAGGAATTCACCCCTCCACTTT	CASSRGPRNSPLHF
-	TRBV18	TRBJ1-1	TRBD1	TGTGCCAGCTCACCACTCCCAATGGACAGGGGGTTCGGATTCGGAACTGAAGCTTTCTTT	CASSPLPMDRGFGFGTEAFF
-	TRBV2	TRBJ1-6	-	TGTGCCAGCAGTGAAGCGGGGGGAGGTGTCTCGGCCCTCCACTTT	CASSEAGGGVSALHF
-	TRBV28	TRBJ2-2	TRBD2	TGTGCCAGCTCGACGCGGGGGGGTCCCCGGGGGGAGCTGTTTTTT	CASSTRGGPRGELFF